Reported below is one T cell receptor (beta chain). Its antigen remains unknown. These data originate in a study of Graves' ophthalmopathy and Graves' hyperthyroidism. Study-wide results and caveats: Blood also held most thyroid clonotypes expanded above 0.001 frequency. Predictions made by the model for ophthalmopathy progression reached over 55% sensitivity and almost 75% specificity.

Fresh peripheral blood, about 10 ml, was the PBMC source. Amplifying from RNA transcripts, the study obtained TCR beta CDR3 regions. The library came from an HTBI-primed first-round RT-PCR and a second-round multiplex PCR. TCRdb redid the calling of the multiplex PCR reads with MiXCR, one entry per CDR3 protein. Among 600,000 to 950,000 distinct CDR3 sequences listed, roughly two fifths were seen once. J was trimmed by 9 bases and V by 7 bases; bases with no gene match: 26. The CDR3 extends over 18 amino acids. Germline V CDR1 and CDR2: MNHEY, SVGAGI. The chain combines TRBV6-5 with TRBJ2-7, with TRBD2 matching over 8 bases. Sequences were obtained from peripheral blood. This TCR came from an adult man with Graves' ophthalmopathy. The CDR3 coding sequence is TGTGCCAGCACCCGATTCGCCGGGACTAGACCTCCTCGGCCTGTGCAGTACTTC. This gives the protein CASTRFAGTRPPRPVQYF.